The present T cell receptor beta chain was sequenced within a study of spatial heterogeneity in lung cancer. Germline V lookup: CDR1 SQVTM, CDR2 ANQGSEA. V lost 8 bases, J lost 5 bases, and 21 bases lay in between. This CDR3 is built from 14 residues. Time point denoted: sample taken at primary tumor resection. The donors comprised approximately 75 untreated early-stage non-small cell lung cancer patients. TCRdb itself ran the 5' RACE reads through MiXCR, one entry per CDR3 protein. The sample includes tens of thousands of distinct CDR3 sequences, roughly 13% of them seen just once. V is TRBV29-1 and J is TRBJ2-5; possible D gene TRBD2, 5 bases. The sample consisted of PBMCs, taken at surgery. The origin of this receptor is a male donor with early-stage non-small cell lung cancer. This CDR3 is CSTETPFTGETQYF. CDR3 sequence (DNA): TGCAGCACCGAAACTCCCTTCACGGGGGAGACCCAGTACTTC.